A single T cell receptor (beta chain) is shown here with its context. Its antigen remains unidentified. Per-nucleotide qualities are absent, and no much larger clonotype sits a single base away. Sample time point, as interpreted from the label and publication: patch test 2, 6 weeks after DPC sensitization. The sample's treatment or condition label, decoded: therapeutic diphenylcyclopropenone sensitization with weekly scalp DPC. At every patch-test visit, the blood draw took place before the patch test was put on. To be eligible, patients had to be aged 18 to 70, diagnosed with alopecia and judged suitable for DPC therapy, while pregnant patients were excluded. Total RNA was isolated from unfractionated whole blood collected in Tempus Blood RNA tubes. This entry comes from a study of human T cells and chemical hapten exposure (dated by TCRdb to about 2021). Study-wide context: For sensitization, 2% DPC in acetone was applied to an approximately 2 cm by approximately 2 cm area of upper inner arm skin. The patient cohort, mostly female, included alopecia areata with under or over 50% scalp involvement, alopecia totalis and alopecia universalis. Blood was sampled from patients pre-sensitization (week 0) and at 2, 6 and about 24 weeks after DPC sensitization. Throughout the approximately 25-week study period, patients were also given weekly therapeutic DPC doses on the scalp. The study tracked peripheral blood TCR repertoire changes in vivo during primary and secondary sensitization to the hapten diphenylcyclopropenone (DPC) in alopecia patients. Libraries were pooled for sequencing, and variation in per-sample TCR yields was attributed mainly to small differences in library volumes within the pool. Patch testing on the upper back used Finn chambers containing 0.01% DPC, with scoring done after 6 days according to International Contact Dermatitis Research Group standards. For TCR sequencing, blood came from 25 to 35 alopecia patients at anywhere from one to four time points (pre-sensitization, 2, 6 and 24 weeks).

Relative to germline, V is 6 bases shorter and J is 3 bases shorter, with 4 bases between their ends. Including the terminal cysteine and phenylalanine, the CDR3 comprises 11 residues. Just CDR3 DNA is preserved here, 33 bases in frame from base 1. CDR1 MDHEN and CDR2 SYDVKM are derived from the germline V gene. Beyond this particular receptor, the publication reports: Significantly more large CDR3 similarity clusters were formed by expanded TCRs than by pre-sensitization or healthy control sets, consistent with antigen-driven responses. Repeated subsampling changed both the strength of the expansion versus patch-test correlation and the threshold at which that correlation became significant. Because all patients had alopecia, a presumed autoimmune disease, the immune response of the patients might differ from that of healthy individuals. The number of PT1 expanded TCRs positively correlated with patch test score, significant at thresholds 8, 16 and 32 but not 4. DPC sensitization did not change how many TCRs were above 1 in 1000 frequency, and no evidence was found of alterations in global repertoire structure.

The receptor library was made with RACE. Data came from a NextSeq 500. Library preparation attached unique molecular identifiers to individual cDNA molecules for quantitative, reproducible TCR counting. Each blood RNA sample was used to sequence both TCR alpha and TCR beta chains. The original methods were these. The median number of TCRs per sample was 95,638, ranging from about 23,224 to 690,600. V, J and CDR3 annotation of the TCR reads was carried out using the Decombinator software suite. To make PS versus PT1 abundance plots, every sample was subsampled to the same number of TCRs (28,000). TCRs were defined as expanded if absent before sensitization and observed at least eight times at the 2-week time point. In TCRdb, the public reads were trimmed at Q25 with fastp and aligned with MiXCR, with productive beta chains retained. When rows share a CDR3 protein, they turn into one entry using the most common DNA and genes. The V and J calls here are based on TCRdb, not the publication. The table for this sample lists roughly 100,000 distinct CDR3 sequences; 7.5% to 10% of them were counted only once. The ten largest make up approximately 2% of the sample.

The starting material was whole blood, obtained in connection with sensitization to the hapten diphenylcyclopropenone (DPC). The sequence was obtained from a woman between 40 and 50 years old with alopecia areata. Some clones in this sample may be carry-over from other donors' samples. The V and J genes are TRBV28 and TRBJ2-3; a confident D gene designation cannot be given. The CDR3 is CASRATDTQYF. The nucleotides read TGTGCCAGCAGGGCTACAGATACGCAGTATTTT. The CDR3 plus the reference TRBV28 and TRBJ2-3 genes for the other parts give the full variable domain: DVKVTQSSRYLVKRTGEKVFLECVQDMDHENMFWYRQDPGLGLRLIYFSYDVKMKEKGDIPEGYSVSREKKERFSLILESASTNQTSMYLCASRATDTQYFGPGTRLTVL.